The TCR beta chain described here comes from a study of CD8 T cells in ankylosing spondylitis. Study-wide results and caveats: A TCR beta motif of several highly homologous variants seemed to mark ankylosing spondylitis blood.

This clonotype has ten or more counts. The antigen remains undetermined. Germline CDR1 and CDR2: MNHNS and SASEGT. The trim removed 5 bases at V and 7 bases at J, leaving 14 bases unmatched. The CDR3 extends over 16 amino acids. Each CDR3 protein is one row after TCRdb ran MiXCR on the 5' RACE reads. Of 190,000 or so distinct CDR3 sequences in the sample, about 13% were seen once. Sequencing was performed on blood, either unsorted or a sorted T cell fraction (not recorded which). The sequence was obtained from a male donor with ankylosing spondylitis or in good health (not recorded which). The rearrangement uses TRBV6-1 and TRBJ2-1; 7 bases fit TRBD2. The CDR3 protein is CASSPLIGREKNEQFF. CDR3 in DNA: TGTGCCAGCAGTCCACTCATAGGGCGGGAGAAAAATGAGCAGTTCTTC.